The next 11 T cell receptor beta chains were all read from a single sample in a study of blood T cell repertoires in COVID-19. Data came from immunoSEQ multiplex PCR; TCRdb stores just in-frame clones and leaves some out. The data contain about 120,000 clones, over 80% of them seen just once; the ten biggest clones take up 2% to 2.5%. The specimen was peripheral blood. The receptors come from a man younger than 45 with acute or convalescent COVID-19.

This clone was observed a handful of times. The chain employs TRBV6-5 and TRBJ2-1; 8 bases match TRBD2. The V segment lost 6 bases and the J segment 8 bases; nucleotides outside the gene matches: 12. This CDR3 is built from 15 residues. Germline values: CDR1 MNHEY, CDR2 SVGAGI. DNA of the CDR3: TGTGCCAGCAGAAATATAGCGGGGAGCAGCTATGAGCAGTTCTTC. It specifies CASRNIAGSSYEQFF.

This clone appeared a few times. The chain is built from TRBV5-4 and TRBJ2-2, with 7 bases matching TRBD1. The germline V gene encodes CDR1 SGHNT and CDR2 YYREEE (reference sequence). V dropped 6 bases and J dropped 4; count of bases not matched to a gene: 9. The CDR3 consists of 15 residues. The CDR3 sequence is CASTVDRVGTGELFF. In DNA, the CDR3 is TGTGCCAGCACCGTAGACAGGGTAGGCACCGGGGAGCTGTTTTTT.

CDR3 nucleotides: TGTGCCAGCAGTTACTCGAGGCCAGGGGCCATGAATGAGCAGTTCTTC. Translation gives CASSYSRPGAMNEQFF. The chain links TRBV6-5 to TRBJ2-1; maybe TRBD1 (6 bases). Germline lookup yields CDR1 MNHEY and CDR2 SVGAGI. This CDR3 has 16 amino acids. The V and J ends lost 0 bases and 7 bases respectively, with 16 bases between them.

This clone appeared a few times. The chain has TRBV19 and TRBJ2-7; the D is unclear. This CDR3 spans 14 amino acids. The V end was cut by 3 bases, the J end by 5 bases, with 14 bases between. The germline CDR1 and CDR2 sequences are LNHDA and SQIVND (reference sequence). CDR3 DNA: TGTGCCAGTAGTATCATCCTAAATACCCACGAGCAGTACTTC. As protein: CASSIILNTHEQYF.

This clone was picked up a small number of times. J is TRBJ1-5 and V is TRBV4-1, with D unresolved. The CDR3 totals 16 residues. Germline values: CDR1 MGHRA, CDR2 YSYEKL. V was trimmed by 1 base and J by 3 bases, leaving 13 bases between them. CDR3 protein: CASSQGPPGDNQPQHF. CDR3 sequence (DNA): TGCGCCAGCAGCCAAGGACCACCCGGGGACAATCAGCCCCAGCATTTT.

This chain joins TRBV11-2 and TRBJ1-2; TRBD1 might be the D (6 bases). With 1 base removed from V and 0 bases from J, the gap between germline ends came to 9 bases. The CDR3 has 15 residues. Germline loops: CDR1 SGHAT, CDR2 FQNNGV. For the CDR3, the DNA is TGTGCCAGCAGCTTAGGCAGGGGACCTAACTATGGCTACACCTTC. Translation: CASSLGRGPNYGYTF.

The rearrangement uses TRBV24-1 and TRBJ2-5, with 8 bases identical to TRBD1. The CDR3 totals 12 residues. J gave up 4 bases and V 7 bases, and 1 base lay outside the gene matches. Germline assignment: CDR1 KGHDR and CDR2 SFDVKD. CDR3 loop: CATSDRGETQYF. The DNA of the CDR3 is TGTGCCACCAGCGACAGGGGAGAGACCCAGTACTTC.

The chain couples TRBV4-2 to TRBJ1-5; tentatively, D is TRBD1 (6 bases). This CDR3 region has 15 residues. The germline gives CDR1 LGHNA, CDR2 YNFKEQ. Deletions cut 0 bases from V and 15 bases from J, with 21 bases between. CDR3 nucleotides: TGTGCCAGCAGCCAAGATCAGTCCGTAGGGGGGGCTCGGCATTTT. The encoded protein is CASSQDQSVGGARHF.

In DNA, the CDR3 is TGCGCCAGCAGCGCCAGACTTCTGAACACTGAAGCTTTCTTT. Translating gives CASSARLLNTEAFF. V and J are TRBV4-3 and TRBJ1-1, with no clear D. V lost 5 bases and J 0 bases, leaving 10 bases between the germline ends. This CDR3 comprises 14 residues. Germline lookup yields CDR1 LGHNA and CDR2 YSLEER.

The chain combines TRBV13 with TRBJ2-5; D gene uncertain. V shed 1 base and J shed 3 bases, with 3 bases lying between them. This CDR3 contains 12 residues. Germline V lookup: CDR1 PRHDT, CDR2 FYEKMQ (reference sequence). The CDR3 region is CASSLAEETQYF. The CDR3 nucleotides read TGTGCCAGCAGCTTAGCGGAAGAGACCCAGTACTTC.

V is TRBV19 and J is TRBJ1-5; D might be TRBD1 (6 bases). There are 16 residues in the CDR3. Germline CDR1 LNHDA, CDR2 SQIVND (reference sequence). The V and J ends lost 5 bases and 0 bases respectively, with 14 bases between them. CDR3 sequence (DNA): TGTGCCAGTAGTTCAGGGGCCACCCATAGCAATCAGCCCCAGCATTTT. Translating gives CASSSGATHSNQPQHF.